This record concerns one TCR beta chain sequence. The entry originates in a study of CD8+CD57+ T cells in acquired aplastic anemia. About the research overall: Yields of DNA that came from sorted CD4+ and CD8+ cells averaged approximately 3.5 ug.

Selection for sequencing was limited to patients who had shown CD8+CD57+ cell expansion by flow cytometry. When blood sampling took place, the patients had received no therapy. This CDR3 spans 17 amino acids. CDR1 is SGHAT and CDR2 is FQNNGV in the germline V gene. V shed 4 bases and J shed 5 bases, with 23 bases lying between them. CDR3 and TCR beta VDJ profiling relied on genomic DNA as the template. TCRdb ran MiXCR on the reads and lists one entry per CDR3 protein. The sample lists 95,000 to 150,000 distinct CDR3 sequences; nearly 40% were seen once. Sequenced material: sorted CD4+, CD8+, or CD8+CD57+ T cells (not recorded which) from PBMCs. The chain joins TRBV11-2 to TRBJ1-2; D unresolved. This receptor was identified in a human donor with aplastic anemia. Here the CDR3 reads CASSSKGSLTLGYGYTF. Written as DNA, the CDR3 is TGTGCCAGCAGCTCAAAAGGGTCTCTGACCCTAGGGTATGGCTACACCTTC.